These 14 T cell receptor beta chains were sequenced from one sample in a study of identical twins. In TCRdb, the 5' RACE reads were re-called with MiXCR into one record per CDR3 protein. This sample has roughly 540,000 distinct CDR3 sequences, with 20% to 25% found just once. The data also belong to a second study, concerning T cells expressing NK-cell markers.

The sequenced sample was CD4+ T cells sorted from blood. Receptors were obtained from a woman aged 18-30 years in good health.

This clonotype was seen a few times. V is TRBV20-1 and J is TRBJ2-7; perhaps TRBD1 as D (7 bases). Germline loops: CDR1 DFQATT, CDR2 SNEGSKA (reference sequence). The CDR3 is 15 residues long. The ends were cut back, 6 bases at V and 3 bases at J, with 21 bases in the middle. CDR3 nucleotides: TGCAGTGCCAGGGGGAGGACAGTGGCTGTCTACGAGCAGTACTTC. As protein: CSARGRTVAVYEQYF.

The chain combines TRBV11-2 with TRBJ2-6; 9 nucleotides agree with TRBD1. Germline V CDR1 and CDR2: SGHAT, FQNNGV. The V and J ends lost 5 bases and 4 bases, in that order; junction bases with no gene match: 12. This CDR3 has 18 amino acids. The CDR3 spells CASSKRQGGRSGANVLTF. The DNA of the CDR3 is TGTGCCAGCAGCAAGCGACAGGGGGGAAGGTCCGGGGCCAACGTCCTGACTTTC.

The V and J genes are TRBV27 and TRBJ2-3; D is undetermined. CDR3 length equals 14 residues. Per germline, CDR1 MNHEY and CDR2 SMNVEV (reference sequence). Trimming took off 2 bases at V and 5 bases at J, with 11 bases between the two ends. DNA for the CDR3: TGTGCCAGCAGTTTAAAGAGGTCCGAAGATACGCAGTATTTT. Protein: CASSLKRSEDTQYF.

The chain carries TRBV29-1 and TRBJ2-1; the match to TRBD2 covers 10 bases. Germline V gene data show CDR1 as SQVTM and CDR2 as ANQGSEA. CDR3 size: 15 residues. The trim removed 4 bases at V and 4 bases at J, leaving 7 bases unmatched. CDR3: CSVVRLAGSYNEQFF. The CDR3 region has the DNA TGCAGCGTTGTACGACTAGCGGGCTCATACAATGAGCAGTTCTTC.

V gene TRBV20-1 combines with J gene TRBJ2-7; D ambiguous. The germline V and J ends were trimmed by 4 bases and 0 bases, with 16 bases remaining between them. The CDR3 has 15 residues. Germline V gene sequence: CDR1 DFQATT, CDR2 SNEGSKA (reference sequence). The CDR3 loop is CSANDFANSSYEQYF. In DNA form, the CDR3 reads TGCAGTGCTAATGATTTCGCGAATAGCTCCTACGAGCAGTACTTC.

V usage is TRBV7-9 and J usage is TRBJ1-1, with TRBD1 matching over 8 bases. The V segment lost 4 bases and the J segment 5 bases; nucleotides outside the gene matches: 6. CDR1 is SEHNR and CDR2 is FQNEAQ in the germline V gene (reference sequence). This CDR3 contains 14 residues. The CDR3 region is CASSSDRVWTEAFF. CDR3 in DNA: TGTGCCAGCAGCTCGGACAGGGTGTGGACTGAAGCTTTCTTT.

The chain has TRBV4-2 and TRBJ2-2; D gene uncertain. There are 12 residues in the CDR3. The V gene's germline CDR1 is LGHNA and CDR2 YNFKEQ. V lost 0 bases and J 7 bases, leaving 3 bases between the germline ends. CDR3 DNA sequence: TGTGCCAGCAGCCAAGATCGCGGGGAGCTGTTTTTT. Protein product: CASSQDRGELFF.

This clonotype was found a few times. This sequence joins TRBV9 and TRBJ2-7; D is uncertain. The CDR3 length is 14 residues. Germline lookup yields CDR1 SGDLS and CDR2 YYNGEE. V lost 0 bases, J lost 2 bases, and 9 bases lay in between. This chain's CDR3 is CASSVGAGAYEQYF. In DNA form, the CDR3 reads TGTGCCAGCAGCGTAGGGGCTGGGGCCTACGAGCAGTACTTC.

In its sample, this clonotype was seen a few times. This chain links TRBV19 with TRBJ2-1; possibly TRBD2 for D (6 bases). Trimming left V 6 bases short and J 0 bases short, with 21 bases between. The CDR3 length is 18 residues. CDR1 LNHDA and CDR2 SQIVND come from the germline V gene (reference sequence). The CDR3 reads CASSPYNWGVSSYNEQFF. Here the CDR3 DNA reads TGTGCCAGTAGCCCTTATAACTGGGGGGTCAGCTCCTACAATGAGCAGTTCTTC.

The chain employs TRBV20-1 and TRBJ1-6; D is undetermined. The CDR3 is made up of 13 amino acids. Germline assignment: CDR1 DFQATT and CDR2 SNEGSKA (reference sequence). Between the trimmed V and J ends, which lost 3 bases and 7 bases, there was a span of 10 bases. CDR3: CSARSPGNSPLHF. CDR3 nucleotide sequence: TGCAGTGCTAGGAGTCCCGGAAATTCACCCCTCCACTTT.

This chain uses TRBV4-1 with TRBJ2-3; 13 nucleotides align to TRBD2. Germline CDR1 reads MGHRA; CDR2 reads YSYEKL. Trimming at V came to 6 bases and at J to 11 bases, leaving 17 bases not matched to a gene. This CDR3 is 17 amino acids long. The CDR3 coding sequence is TGCGCCAGCAGGGACATACTAGCGGGAGGGCCCCGGGGTATGCAGTATTTT. As protein: CASRDILAGGPRGMQYF.

This chain uses TRBV7-9 with TRBJ1-4; no clear D. V lost 7 bases and J lost 7, with 13 bases in between. The CDR3 length is 13 residues. Germline-derived CDR1 and CDR2 are SEHNR and FQNEAQ (reference sequence). Written as DNA, the CDR3 is TGTGCCAGCAACCGGGCGGTGGGTGAAAAACTGTTTTTT. This sequence encodes CASNRAVGEKLFF.

This clonotype was detected ten times or more. V usage is TRBV5-1 and J usage is TRBJ2-3, with D possibly matching TRBD2 (6 bases). In germline, CDR1 is SGHRS, CDR2 YFSETQ. V was trimmed by 4 bases and J by 8 bases, leaving 20 bases between them. The CDR3 length is 15 residues. Written as DNA, the CDR3 is TGCGCCAGCAGCCTTGGTGCGGGGCTGGAGGGTACGCAGTATTTT. Protein: CASSLGAGLEGTQYF.

The table lists this clonotype with a few counts. The chain has TRBV18 and TRBJ1-1, with 7 bases fitting TRBD1. V lost 3 bases and J lost 0; bases outside the gene matches: 4. Germline CDR1 is KGHSH and CDR2 is LQKENI. The CDR3 is made up of 15 amino acids. CDR3 sequence reads: CASSPRDSLNTEAFF. The CDR3, as DNA: TGTGCCAGCTCACCCCGGGACAGCCTGAACACTGAAGCTTTCTTT.